These 6 T cell receptor beta chains came from one sample sequenced in a study of T cells in Graves' hyperthyroidism and ophthalmopathy. TCR beta CDR3 region amplification was performed from RNA transcripts. RT-PCR in the first round (using the HTBI primer set) targeted the TCR CDR3. TCRdb independently ran MiXCR on the multiplex PCR reads; one entry per CDR3 protein. The sample has a few hundred thousand distinct CDR3 sequences, about 45% seen once. Sequenced sample: peripheral blood or thyroid tissue (not recorded which). Receptor source: an adult woman with Graves' disease, either hyperthyroidism or ophthalmopathy (not recorded which).

Ten or more counts support this clonotype. V and J are TRBV6-1 and TRBJ1-2; D remains ambiguous. V lost 6 bases and J lost 2, with 10 bases in between. Per the germline V gene, CDR1 is MNHNS and CDR2 is SASEGT. The CDR3 sequence is 13 residues long. The CDR3 region has the DNA TGTGCCAGCAGACTTCCTGGAAACTATGGCTACACCTTC. It yields the protein CASRLPGNYGYTF.

This clonotype turned up a few times. The chain uses TRBV15 and TRBJ1-1, with D maybe TRBD1 (5 bases). V was clipped by 0 bases and J by 5 bases, with 10 bases between them. The CDR3 covers 14 residues. Germline values: CDR1 LNHNV, CDR2 YYDKDF (reference sequence). The CDR3 coding sequence is TGTGCCACCAGCAGAGAAGGGGAACGGACTGAAGCTTTCTTT. Translated, it gives CATSREGERTEAFF.

This clonotype was observed at least ten times. V usage is TRBV12-3 or TRBV12-4 and J usage is TRBJ1-5; the match to TRBD1 covers 8 bases. The CDR3 contains 15 residues. The V gene end was trimmed by 3 bases and the J gene end by 6 bases; junction bases not matched to a gene: 7. The CDR3 coding sequence is TGTGCCAGCAGTTTGGGCAGGGGGCTAAGTCAGCCCCAGCATTTT. It specifies CASSLGRGLSQPQHF.

This clonotype turned up a few times. An end of the junction differs from the germline gene, which may be a read error. The V call is TRBV14, the J call TRBJ1-1, with D unclear. This CDR3 region has 16 residues. Per the germline V gene, CDR1 is SGHDN and CDR2 is FVKESK. The CDR3 DNA sequence: TGTGCTAGCAGCCAAGCCGGACGGCCTATGAACACTGAAGCTTTCTTT. Protein sequence: CASSQAGRPMNTEAFF.

The V gene is TRBV6-5, the J gene TRBJ1-2, with 8 bases matching TRBD1. V lost 5 bases and J lost 7; bases outside the gene matches: 3. Per germline, CDR1 MNHEY and CDR2 SVGAGI. The CDR3 sequence is 12 residues long. DNA of the CDR3: TGTGCCAGCAGTCAGGGGGCGCTTGGCTACACCTTC. Amino acids: CASSQGALGYTF.

This rearrangement joins TRBV20-1 to TRBJ1-5, with D uncertain. V was pared by 3 bases and J by 11 bases, with 14 bases between. The germline CDR1 and CDR2 sequences are DFQATT and SNEGSKA (reference sequence). The CDR3 is 12 amino acids. The CDR3 nucleotides are TGCAGTGCTAGCGGGAGTGTAGAGACCCAGCATTTT. As protein: CSASGSVETQHF.